This T cell receptor (beta chain) was profiled in a study of brain T cells in children with intractable seizures. General observations from the study: Clones missing pre-surgery may reflect undersampling of that blood sample. HCMV serostatus was not known, and viral specificity came from CDR3 similarity only.

Assay: immunoSEQ multiplex PCR; the TCRdb copy retains only in-frame clones and omits some. The sample lists 35,000 to 50,000 clones, around 90% occurring once. Sequencing was limited to surgery cases with top T cell transcript signatures in brain tissue. As for this clone: Its matching antigen is unknown.

CDR1 is LNHDA, CDR2 SQIVND, per germline (reference sequence). The germline V and J ends were trimmed by 1 base and 3 bases, with 7 bases remaining between them. The CDR3 consists of 14 residues. The source of this sequence is a girl aged 2-10 years with tuberous sclerosis and intractable seizures. This sequence joins TRBV19 and TRBJ1-3; D is ambiguous. Specimen: peripheral blood, collected at surgery. As DNA, the CDR3 is TGTGCCAGTAGTATAGTGAATTATGGAAACACCATATATTTT. It yields the protein CASSIVNYGNTIYF.